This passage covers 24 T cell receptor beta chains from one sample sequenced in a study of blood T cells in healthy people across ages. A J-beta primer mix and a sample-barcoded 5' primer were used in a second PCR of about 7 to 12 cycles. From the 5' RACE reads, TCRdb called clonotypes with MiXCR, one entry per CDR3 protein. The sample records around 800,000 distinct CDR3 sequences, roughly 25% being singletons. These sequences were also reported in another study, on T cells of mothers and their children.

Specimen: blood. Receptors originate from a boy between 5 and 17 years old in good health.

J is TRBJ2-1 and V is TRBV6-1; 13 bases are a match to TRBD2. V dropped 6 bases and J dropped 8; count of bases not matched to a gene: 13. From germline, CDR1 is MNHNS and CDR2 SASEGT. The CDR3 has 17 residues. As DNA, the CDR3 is TGTGCCAGCAGCCTACTAGCGGGAGGGCAGGGGGTCCATGAGCAGTTCTTC. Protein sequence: CASSLLAGGQGVHEQFF.

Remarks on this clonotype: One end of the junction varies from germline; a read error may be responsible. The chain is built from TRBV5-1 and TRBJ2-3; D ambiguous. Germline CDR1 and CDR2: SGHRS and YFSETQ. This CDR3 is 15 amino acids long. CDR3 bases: TGCGCCGGCAGCTTGGGCTCATCCACCACAGATACGCAGTATTTT. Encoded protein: CAGSLGSSTTDTQYF.

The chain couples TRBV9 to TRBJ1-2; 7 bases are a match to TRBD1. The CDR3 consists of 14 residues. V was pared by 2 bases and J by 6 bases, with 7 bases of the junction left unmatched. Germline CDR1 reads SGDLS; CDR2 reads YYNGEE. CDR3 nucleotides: TGTGCCAGCAGCGTGACCGACAGGGCTGATGGCTACACCTTC. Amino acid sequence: CASSVTDRADGYTF.

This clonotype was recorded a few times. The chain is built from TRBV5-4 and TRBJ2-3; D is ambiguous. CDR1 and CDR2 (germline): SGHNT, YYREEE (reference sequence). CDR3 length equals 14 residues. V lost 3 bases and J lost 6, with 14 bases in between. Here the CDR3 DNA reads TGTGCCAGCAGCTCTTGGAGCGCCACCGATACGCAGTATTTT. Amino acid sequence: CASSSWSATDTQYF.

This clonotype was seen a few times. CDR3 coding DNA: TGTGCCAGTAGTAGGACGGGGAGGAACACTGAAGCTTTCTTT. It codes for CASSRTGRNTEAFF. The chain recombines TRBV19 with TRBJ1-1; no clear D gene. V was cut by 4 bases and J by 1 base, with 10 bases left in between. The CDR3 runs 14 residues. CDR1 and CDR2 from the germline V gene are LNHDA and SQIVND (reference sequence).

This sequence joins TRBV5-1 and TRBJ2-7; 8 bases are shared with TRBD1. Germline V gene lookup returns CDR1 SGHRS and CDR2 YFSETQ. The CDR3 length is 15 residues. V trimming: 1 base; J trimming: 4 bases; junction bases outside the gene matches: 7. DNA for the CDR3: TGCGCCAGCAGCTTGAATCAGGACAGGGTATACGAGCAGTACTTC. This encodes CASSLNQDRVYEQYF.

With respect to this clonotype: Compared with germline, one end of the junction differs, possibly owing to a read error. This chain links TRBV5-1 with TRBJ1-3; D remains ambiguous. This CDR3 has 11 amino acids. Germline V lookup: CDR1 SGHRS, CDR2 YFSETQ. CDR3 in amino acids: CASRSGNTIYF. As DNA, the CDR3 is TGTGCCAGCAGATCTGGAAACACCATATATTTT.

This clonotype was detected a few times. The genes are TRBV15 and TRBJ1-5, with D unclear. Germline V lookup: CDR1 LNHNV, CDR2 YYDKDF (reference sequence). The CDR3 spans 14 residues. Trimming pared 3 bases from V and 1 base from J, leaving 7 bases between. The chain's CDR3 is CATSSARSNQPQHF. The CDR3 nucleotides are TGTGCCACCAGCAGCGCACGGAGCAATCAGCCCCAGCATTTT.

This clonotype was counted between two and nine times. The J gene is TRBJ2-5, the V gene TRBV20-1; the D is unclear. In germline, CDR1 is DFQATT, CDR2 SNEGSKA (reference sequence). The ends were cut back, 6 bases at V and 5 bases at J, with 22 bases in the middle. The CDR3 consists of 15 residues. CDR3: CSALFLQPTSETQYF. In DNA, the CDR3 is TGCAGTGCGCTTTTCCTACAACCCACCAGCGAGACCCAGTACTTC.

The CDR3 bases are TGCAGTGCCGATGCTACCGGGACAGGGAGGTACGAGCAGTACTTC. Residues: CSADATGTGRYEQYF. This chain links TRBV20-1 with TRBJ2-7; TRBD1 matches 9 bases. V shed 6 bases, J shed 4 bases, and the junction held 13 bases outside the gene matches. Germline CDR1 DFQATT, CDR2 SNEGSKA (reference sequence). The length of the CDR3 is 15 residues.

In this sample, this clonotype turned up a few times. The CDR3 is CASSLGTPTEKLFF. For the CDR3, the DNA is TGCGCCAGCAGCTTGGGGACACCAACGGAAAAACTGTTTTTT. The gene calls are TRBV5-1 and TRBJ1-4; D may be TRBD1 (5 bases). There are 14 residues in the CDR3. V lost 0 bases to trimming and J lost 8 bases, with 11 bases between them. Germline V CDR1 and CDR2: SGHRS, YFSETQ.

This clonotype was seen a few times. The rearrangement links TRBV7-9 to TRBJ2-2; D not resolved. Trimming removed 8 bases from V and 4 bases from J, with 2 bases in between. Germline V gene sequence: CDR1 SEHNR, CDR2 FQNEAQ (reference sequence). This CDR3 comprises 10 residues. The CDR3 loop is CASGTGELFF. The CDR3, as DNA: TGTGCCAGCGGCACCGGGGAGCTGTTTTTT.

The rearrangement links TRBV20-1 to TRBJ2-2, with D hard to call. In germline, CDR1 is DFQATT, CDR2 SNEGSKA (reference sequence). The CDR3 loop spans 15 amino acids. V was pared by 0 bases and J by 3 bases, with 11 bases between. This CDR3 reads CSARDDLLDTGELFF. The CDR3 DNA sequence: TGCAGTGCTAGAGACGATCTTTTGGACACCGGGGAGCTGTTTTTT.

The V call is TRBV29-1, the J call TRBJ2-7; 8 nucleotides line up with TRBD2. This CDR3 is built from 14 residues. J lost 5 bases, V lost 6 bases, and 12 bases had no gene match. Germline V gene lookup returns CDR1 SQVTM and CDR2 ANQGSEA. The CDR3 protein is CSVARTGGENEQYF. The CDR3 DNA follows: TGCAGCGTAGCGCGGACCGGGGGGGAGAACGAGCAGTACTTC.

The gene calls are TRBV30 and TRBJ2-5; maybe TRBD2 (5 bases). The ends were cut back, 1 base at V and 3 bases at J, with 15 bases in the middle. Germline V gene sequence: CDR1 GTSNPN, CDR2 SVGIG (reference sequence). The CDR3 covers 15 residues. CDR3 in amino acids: CAWSGKRNLKETQYF. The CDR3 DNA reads TGTGCCTGGAGTGGCAAGCGGAATTTAAAAGAGACCCAGTACTTC.

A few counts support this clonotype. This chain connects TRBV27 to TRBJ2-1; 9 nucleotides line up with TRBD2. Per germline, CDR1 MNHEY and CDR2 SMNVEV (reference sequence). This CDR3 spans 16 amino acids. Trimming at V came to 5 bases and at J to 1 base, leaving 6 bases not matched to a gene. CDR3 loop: CASSQTSGQSYNEQFF. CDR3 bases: TGTGCCAGCAGTCAGACTAGCGGTCAATCCTACAATGAGCAGTTCTTC.

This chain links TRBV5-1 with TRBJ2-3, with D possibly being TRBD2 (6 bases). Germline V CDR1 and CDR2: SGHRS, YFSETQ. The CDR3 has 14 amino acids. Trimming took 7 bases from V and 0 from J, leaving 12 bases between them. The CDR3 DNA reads TGCGCCAGCCAAAAGGAGGGTAGCACAGATACGCAGTATTTT. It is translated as CASQKEGSTDTQYF.

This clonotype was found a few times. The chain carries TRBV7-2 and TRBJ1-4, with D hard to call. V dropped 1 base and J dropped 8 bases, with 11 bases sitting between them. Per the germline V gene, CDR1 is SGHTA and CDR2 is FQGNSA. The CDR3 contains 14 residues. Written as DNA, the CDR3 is TGTGCCAGCAGCTTAGGGACTCGGGTCGAAAAACTGTTTTTT. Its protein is CASSLGTRVEKLFF.

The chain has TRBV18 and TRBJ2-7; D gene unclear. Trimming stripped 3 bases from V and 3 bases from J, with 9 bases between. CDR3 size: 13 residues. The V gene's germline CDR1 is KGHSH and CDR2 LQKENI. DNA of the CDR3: TGTGCCAGCTCACCCGCTTTAGGCTACGAGCAGTACTTC. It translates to CASSPALGYEQYF.

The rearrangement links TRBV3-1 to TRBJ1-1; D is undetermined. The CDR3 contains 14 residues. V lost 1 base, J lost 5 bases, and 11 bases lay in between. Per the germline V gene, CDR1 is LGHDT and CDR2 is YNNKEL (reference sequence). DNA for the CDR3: TGTGCCAGCAGCCAAGCCCAGTCGGGGACTGAAGCTTTCTTT. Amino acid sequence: CASSQAQSGTEAFF.

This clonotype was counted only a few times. CDR3 protein: CASSHKRTGSNSPLHF. CDR3 nucleotides: TGTGCCAGCAGTCATAAGCGGACGGGAAGCAATTCACCCCTCCACTTT. The chain employs TRBV6-5 and TRBJ1-6; D unclear. Germline-derived CDR1 and CDR2 are MNHEY and SVGAGI. This CDR3 is built from 16 residues. The ends were cut back, 5 bases at V and 7 bases at J, with 18 bases in the middle.

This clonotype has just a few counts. In nucleotides, the CDR3 is TGTGCCAGCAGCTTGGATCTCCTGGGACTCCGCACAAACAATGAGCAGTTCTTC. It is translated as CASSLDLLGLRTNNEQFF. The V gene is TRBV5-5, the J gene TRBJ2-1; possibly TRBD2 for D (6 bases). The germline gives CDR1 SGHKS, CDR2 YYEKEE (reference sequence). The CDR3 is 18 amino acids. V lost 0 bases and J lost 5, with 21 bases in between.

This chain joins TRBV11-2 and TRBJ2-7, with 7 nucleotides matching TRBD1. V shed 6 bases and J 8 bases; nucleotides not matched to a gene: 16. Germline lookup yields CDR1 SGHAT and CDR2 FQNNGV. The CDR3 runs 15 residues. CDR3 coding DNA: TGTGCCAGCAGACGACCGGGACAGCGGTCTATCAAGCAGTACTTC. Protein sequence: CASRRPGQRSIKQYF.

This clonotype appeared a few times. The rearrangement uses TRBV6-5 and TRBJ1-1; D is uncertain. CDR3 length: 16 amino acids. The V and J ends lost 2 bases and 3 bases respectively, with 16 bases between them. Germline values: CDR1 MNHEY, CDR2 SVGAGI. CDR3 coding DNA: TGTGCCAGCAGTTACGTGGCAGGAATGATGGACACTGAAGCTTTCTTT. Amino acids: CASSYVAGMMDTEAFF.